This is a list of T cell receptor beta chains from one sample in a study of control samples from healthy donors and cancer patients. Some clones are missing from TCRdb's copy, which holds only in-frame ones; the method was immunoSEQ multiplex PCR. The sample holds about 140,000 clones, roughly nine tenths seen once. The source material was blood. These receptors were collected from a man between 18 and 29 years old in good health. CDR3s include the opening cysteine and the closing phenylalanine or tryptophan. D genes are given only for firm matches. Only some rows state a clone size, as once, few, many or a class for expanded clones.

>TRBV5-1|NA|TRBJ2-5|TRBD1
CASSLGDSSWQETQYF
TGCGCCAGCAGCTTAGGGGACAGCTCTTGGCAAGAGACCCAGTACTTC
>TRBV9|few|TRBJ2-7|NA
CASSKGQQSYEQYF
TGTGCCAGCAGCAAAGGACAGCAGTCCTACGAGCAGTACTTC
>TRBV28|once|TRBJ1-3|NA
CASTPRAGSSGNTIYF
TGTGCCAGCACCCCTCGGGCGGGGAGCTCTGGAAACACCATATATTTT
>TRBV5-1|NA|TRBJ1-2|NA
CASSLRGEPPGYTF
TGCGCCAGCAGCTTGCGCGGGGAGCCTCCCGGCTACACCTTC
>TRBV7-6|NA|TRBJ2-7|NA
CASSLVARDTYEQYF
TGTGCCAGCAGCTTAGTGGCCCGGGACACCTACGAGCAGTACTTC
>TRBV4-1|NA|TRBJ1-2|NA
CASSQDPRQTNYGYTF
TGCGCCAGCAGCCAAGACCCCCGACAGACTAACTATGGCTACACCTTC
>TRBV13|few|TRBJ2-1|TRBD2
CASSLARGGLRYNEQFF
TGTGCCAGCAGCTTAGCACGGGGGGGCCTGAGGTACAATGAGCAGTTCTTC
>TRBV28|NA|TRBJ1-6|TRBD1
CASSLVPVRQGESPLHF
TGTGCCAGCAGTTTAGTTCCGGTGAGACAGGGTGAATCACCCCTCCACTTT
>TRBV4-1|NA|TRBJ1-1|NA
CASSLGPGNEAFF
TGCGCCAGCAGCCTAGGTCCGGGAAATGAAGCTTTCTTT
>TRBV10-2|NA|TRBJ2-5|NA
CARCRGIAPTQQETQYF
TGCGCCAGATGTCGGGGGATCGCCCCCACCCAACAAGAGACCCAGTACTTC
>TRBV20-1|NA|TRBJ2-7|TRBD1
CSASKRTGSFYEQYF
TGCAGTGCTAGTAAACGGACAGGGTCTTTCTACGAGCAGTACTTC
>TRBV6-5|once|TRBJ2-7|NA
CATTEAYEQYF
TGTGCCACCACCGAAGCCTACGAGCAGTACTTC
>TRBV24-1|NA|TRBJ2-5|NA
CATSDLRFGSQETQYF
TGTGCCACCAGTGATTTGCGATTTGGAAGTCAAGAGACCCAGTACTTC
>TRBV29-1|NA|TRBJ2-1|NA
CSVWPGPRDEQFF
TGCAGCGTTTGGCCGGGACCCCGGGATGAGCAGTTCTTC
>TRBV18|NA|TRBJ1-2|NA
CASSLRDPTLEANYGYTF
TGTGCCAGCTCACTTCGGGACCCCACGTTGGAAGCTAACTATGGCTACACCTTC
>TRBV5-5|NA|TRBJ2-1|TRBD1
CASSRSGTGLYNEQFF
TGTGCCAGCAGCCGCTCCGGGACAGGGCTTTACAATGAGCAGTTCTTC
>TRBV6-6|NA|TRBJ1-2|NA
CASRGPRGFRMDGYTF
TGTGCCAGCAGGGGCCCGAGGGGCTTCCGGATGGATGGCTACACCTTC
>TRBV7-2|NA|TRBJ1-6|NA
CASSLPRGGRANSPLHF
TGTGCCAGCAGTCTCCCGAGGGGCGGCAGGGCAAATTCACCCCTCCACTTT
>TRBV19|NA|TRBJ2-7|NA
CASSPRQELLGQYF
TGTGCCAGTAGTCCGAGACAGGAGCTCTTGGGGCAGTACTTC
>TRBV3-1/TRBV3-2|NA|TRBJ2-2|TRBD2
CASGGAGELFF
TGTGCCAGCGGGGGGGCCGGGGAGCTGTTTTTT
>TRBV28|NA|TRBJ1-3|TRBD1
CASRDRPNSGNTIYF
TGTGCCAGCCGGGACAGGCCTAACTCTGGAAACACCATATATTTT
>TRBV12-5|NA|TRBJ2-5|TRBD1
CASGLVGTDRVEETQYF
TGTGCTAGTGGGTTGGTGGGGACGGACAGGGTTGAGGAGACCCAGTACTTC
>TRBV5-1|NA|TRBJ1-2|NA
CASSLVGGYGYTF
TGCGCCAGCAGCTTGGTAGGCGGCTATGGCTACACCTTC
>TRBV6-1|NA|TRBJ2-2|NA
CASSDVAGELFF
TGTGCCAGCAGTGATGTTGCCGGGGAGCTGTTTTTT
>TRBV4-1|once|TRBJ2-7|TRBD2
CASSPKHGLAGDEQYF
TGCGCCAGCAGCCCAAAACACGGACTAGCGGGGGATGAGCAGTACTTC
>TRBV6-5|NA|TRBJ1-2|TRBD1
CASSYSEDRDGYTF
TGTGCCAGCAGTTACTCCGAGGACAGGGACGGCTACACCTTC
>TRBV18|once|TRBJ1-5|NA
CASSPHIDQPQHF
TGTGCCAGCTCACCACATATTGATCAGCCCCAGCATTTT
>TRBV5-1|NA|TRBJ1-5|NA
CASSLAAGGSQPQHF
TGCGCCAGCAGCTTGGCGGCTGGGGGGAGTCAGCCCCAGCATTTT
>TRBV11-2|NA|TRBJ2-7|NA
CASSFTTGPAAGEQYF
TGTGCCAGCAGCTTTACCACAGGCCCGGCGGCGGGAGAGCAGTACTTC
>TRBV5-4|NA|TRBJ1-3|NA
CASSSEITGNTIYF
TGTGCCAGCAGCTCGGAAATCACTGGAAACACCATATATTTT
>TRBV12-5|NA|TRBJ2-3|NA
CASGPPQEWADTQYF
TGTGCTAGTGGCCCACCTCAAGAATGGGCAGATACGCAGTATTTT
>TRBV5-6|NA|TRBJ1-3|NA
CASSLAAATRTIYF
TGTGCCAGCAGCTTGGCCGCGGCGACCCGCACCATATATTTT
>TRBV30|NA|TRBJ1-4|NA
CAWSVRCRDCEKLFF
TGTGCCTGGAGTGTAAGATGCAGGGATTGTGAAAAACTGTTTTTT
>TRBV28|NA|TRBJ1-2|NA
CASRAGSYGYTF
TGTGCCAGCAGGGCAGGCAGCTATGGCTACACCTTC
>TRBV7-6|NA|TRBJ2-1|NA
CASSFLSGLSYNEQFF
TGTGCCAGCAGCTTCCTATCGGGACTCTCCTACAATGAGCAGTTCTTC
>TRBV11-2|NA|TRBJ1-1|NA
CASSFDWSTEAFF
TGTGCCAGCAGCTTTGATTGGAGCACTGAAGCTTTCTTT
>TRBV7-2|NA|TRBJ1-5|NA
CASSINPEYSNQPQHF
TGTGCCAGCAGCATAAACCCAGAATATAGCAATCAGCCCCAGCATTTT
>TRBV6-4|NA|TRBJ1-5|NA
CASSAWTPHQPQHF
TGTGCCAGCAGTGCGTGGACTCCCCATCAGCCCCAGCATTTT
>TRBV2|NA|TRBJ1-5|NA
CASSGQGLNQPQHF
TGTGCCAGCAGTGGCCAGGGTTTGAATCAGCCCCAGCATTTT
>TRBV4-3|NA|TRBJ2-7|NA
CASSQERRSSYEQYF
TGCGCCAGCAGCCAAGAGCGTCGGAGTTCCTACGAGCAGTACTTC
>TRBV9|NA|TRBJ2-2|NA
CASSVSRSTGELFF
TGTGCCAGCAGCGTATCGCGGTCCACCGGGGAGCTGTTTTTT
>TRBV19|few|TRBJ1-2|TRBD1
CASSTTGQSNRHGYTF
TGTGCCAGTAGTACGACGGGACAGTCAAATCGCCATGGCTACACCTTC
>TRBV6-2/TRBV6-3|NA|TRBJ2-2|NA
CASSYSAAGELFF
TGTGCCAGCAGTTACTCTGCTGCCGGGGAGCTGTTTTTT
>TRBV3-1/TRBV3-2|few|TRBJ1-5|NA
CASSLGRGGGQPQHF
TGTGCCAGCAGCCTCGGACGGGGGGGCGGTCAGCCCCAGCATTTT
>TRBV19|NA|TRBJ1-2|NA
CASSIVKGGNYGYTF
TGTGCCAGTAGTATAGTGAAGGGTGGTAACTATGGCTACACCTTC
>TRBV29-1|NA|TRBJ1-4|TRBD1
CSVSGTGAEKLFF
TGCAGCGTTTCGGGGACAGGGGCTGAAAAACTGTTTTTT
>TRBV27|NA|TRBJ2-5|TRBD2
CASSLISGGAGETQYF
TGTGCCAGCAGTTTGATTAGCGGGGGGGCCGGAGAGACCCAGTACTTC
>TRBV7-2|NA|TRBJ2-1|NA
CASSFGAPEQFF
TGTGCCAGCAGCTTTGGGGCCCCAGAGCAGTTCTTC
>TRBV7-2|NA|TRBJ2-1|TRBD2
CASSPGTGGGARWNEQFF
TGTGCCAGCAGCCCAGGCACTGGCGGGGGGGCGAGGTGGAATGAGCAGTTCTTC
>TRBV19|once|TRBJ1-4|TRBD1
CASSTYRGTNEKLFF
TGTGCCAGTAGTACGTACAGGGGGACTAATGAAAAACTGTTTTTT
>TRBV7-9|NA|TRBJ2-5|NA
CASSFPERLNPETQYF
TGTGCCAGCAGCTTTCCCGAGAGGCTAAATCCAGAGACCCAGTACTTC
>TRBV27|NA|TRBJ2-3|NA
CASRAAVDTQYF
TGTGCCAGCAGAGCGGCCGTGGATACGCAGTATTTT
>TRBV29-1|NA|TRBJ2-7|NA
CSVEEGGGYYEQYF
TGCAGCGTTGAAGAAGGAGGGGGCTATTACGAGCAGTACTTC
>TRBV7-9|NA|TRBJ2-2|TRBD2
CASSSPRPRGGLTGELFF
TGTGCCAGCAGCTCTCCTAGGCCGCGGGGGGGCCTAACCGGGGAGCTGTTTTTT
>TRBV5-4|NA|TRBJ1-2|NA
CATGPRADGYTF
TGTGCCACGGGCCCTCGGGCCGATGGCTACACCTTC